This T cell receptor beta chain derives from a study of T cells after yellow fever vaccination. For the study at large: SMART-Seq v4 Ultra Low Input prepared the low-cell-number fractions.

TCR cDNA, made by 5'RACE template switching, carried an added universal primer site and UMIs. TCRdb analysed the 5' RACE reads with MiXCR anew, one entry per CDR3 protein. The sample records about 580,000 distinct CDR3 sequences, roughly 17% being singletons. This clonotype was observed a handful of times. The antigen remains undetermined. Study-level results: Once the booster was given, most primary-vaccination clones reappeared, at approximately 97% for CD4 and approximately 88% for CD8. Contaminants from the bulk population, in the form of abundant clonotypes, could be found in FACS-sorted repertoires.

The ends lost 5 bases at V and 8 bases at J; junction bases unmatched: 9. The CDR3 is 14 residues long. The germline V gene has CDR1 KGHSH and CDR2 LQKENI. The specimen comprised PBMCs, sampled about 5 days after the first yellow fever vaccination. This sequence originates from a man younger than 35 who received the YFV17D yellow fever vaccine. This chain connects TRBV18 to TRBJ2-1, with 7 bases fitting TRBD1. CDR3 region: CASSEVTGLDEQFF. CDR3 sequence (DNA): TGTGCCAGCTCAGAGGTGACAGGGTTGGATGAGCAGTTCTTC. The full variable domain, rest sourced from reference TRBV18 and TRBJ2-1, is NAGVMQNPRHLVRRRGQEARLRCSPMKGHSHVYWYRQLPEEGLKFMVYLQKENIIDESGMPKERFSAEFPKEGPSILRIQQVVRGDSAAYFCASSEVTGLDEQFFGPGTRLTVL.